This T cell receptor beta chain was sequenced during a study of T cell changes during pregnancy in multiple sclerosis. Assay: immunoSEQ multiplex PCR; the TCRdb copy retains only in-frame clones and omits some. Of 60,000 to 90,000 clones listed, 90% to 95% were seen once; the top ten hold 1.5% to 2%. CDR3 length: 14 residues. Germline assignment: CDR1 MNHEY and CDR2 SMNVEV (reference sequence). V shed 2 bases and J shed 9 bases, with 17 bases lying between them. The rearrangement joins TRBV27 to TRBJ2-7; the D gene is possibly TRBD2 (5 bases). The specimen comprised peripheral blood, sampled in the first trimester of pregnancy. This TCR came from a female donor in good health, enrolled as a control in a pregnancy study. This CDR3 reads CASSLVAYPLGQYF. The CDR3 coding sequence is TGTGCCAGCAGTTTAGTAGCGTACCCTCTAGGGCAGTACTTC.